The sequence of this TCR beta chain was determined in a study of T cell responses to AZD1222 COVID-19 vaccine. Study results and limitations: There were mostly white British donors and more females than males, and clonal diversity was possibly underestimated.

Trimming left V 2 bases short and J 2 bases short, with 25 bases between. CDR3 size: 20 residues. CDR1 LGHNT and CDR2 FRNRAP come from the germline V gene. Comment on this clone: Its target is unknown.

Data came from immunoSEQ multiplex PCR; TCRdb stores just in-frame clones and leaves some out. The sample shows 100,000 to 150,000 clones, 80% to 95% of them seen only once. The material sequenced was peripheral blood, taken 28 days after the second AZD1222 dose. This clonotype was obtained from an adult who received the AZD1222 COVID-19 vaccine. The V call is TRBV12-5, the J call TRBJ2-1; tentatively, D is TRBD1 or TRBD2 (8 bases each). The CDR3 DNA reads TGTGCTAGTGGTTTGCCAGCGGGACAGGTCGCGGGGGGAACCTACAATGAGCAGTTCTTC. Translation gives CASGLPAGQVAGGTYNEQFF.